Detailed here is one T cell receptor beta chain. Roughly 0.45 to 1 ug RNA was reverse transcribed with random hexamers. immunoSEQ multiplex PCR amplified TCR beta CDR3 across 54 Vbeta, 13 Jbeta. One entry per CDR3 protein, called by TCRdb with MiXCR from the immunoSEQ multiplex PCR reads. The profile shows almost 450,000 distinct CDR3 sequences, approximately 85% of them singletons. The sample comes from a study of CD8 T cells in Susac syndrome. TEMRA cells were enriched by FACS, and CD4+ and CD8+ T cells were negatively isolated. With 5 bases clipped from V and 0 bases from J, the junction kept 8 bases outside the gene matches. This CDR3 has 16 amino acids.

The V call is TRBV12-3 or TRBV12-4, the J call TRBJ2-3; the match to TRBD1 covers 7 bases. Sequencing was done on a sample of CD8+ T cells from PBMCs. The clonotype was recovered from a human donor with multiple sclerosis. This CDR3 is CASSVGWGQSTDTQYF. CDR3 nucleotide sequence: TGTGCCAGCAGTGTCGGCTGGGGACAGAGCACAGATACGCAGTATTTT.